This T cell receptor beta chain comes out of a study of shared clonotypes between healthy human individuals. Study-wide context: The composition of the donors was a couple of women and three men aged 18 to 49. Plates per donor: three CD4 naive, three CD4 memory, two CD8 naive, one CD8 memory.

The CDR3 covers 14 residues. The germline CDR1 and CDR2 sequences are MDHEN and SYDVKM. V was trimmed by 3 bases and J by 1 base, leaving 9 bases between them. On sorted subsets, replicate PCRs used 150 to 250 ng DNA, or 25,000 to 35,000 T cell genomes. The data were produced by immunoSEQ multiplex PCR, yet TCRdb's version contains in-frame clones alone and is incomplete. The sample carries about 1 million clones, around four fifths recorded once. This receptor was taken from a man aged 18 to 29 in good health. Material: memory CD4+ T cells sorted from blood. Subset denoted: CD45RA-negative fraction. The chain carries TRBV28 and TRBJ1-2; D perhaps matches TRBD1 (5 bases). In DNA form, the CDR3 reads TGTGCCAGCAGTTTGGACGGGGGTAACTATGGCTACACCTTC. This gives the protein CASSLDGGNYGYTF.